Listed below are T cell receptor beta chains from one sample, sequenced in a study of PD-1 blockade in classical Hodgkin lymphoma. The protocol was immunoSEQ multiplex PCR, while the TCRdb copy is restricted to in-frame clones and leaves out a portion. The table includes 90,000 to 100,000 clones, around 80% detected once. The source was peripheral blood mononuclear cells (PBMCs), collected before the fourth cycle of nivolumab. These receptors were taken from a human donor with classical Hodgkin lymphoma. Both conserved end residues are part of each CDR3. D genes are given only for firm matches. Expanded clones get a size class; other rows say once, few or many, or leave the size out.

d_gene	abundance	v_gene	j_gene	CDR3aa	CDR3nt
.	.	TRBV28	TRBJ1-4	CASSFGEGEKLFF	TGTGCCAGCAGTTTTGGGGAGGGGGAAAAACTGTTTTTT
TRBD2	.	TRBV10-3	TRBJ2-3	CAISGGTSGGTDTQYF	TGTGCCATCAGTGGGGGGACTAGCGGGGGCACAGATACGCAGTATTTT
TRBD1	.	TRBV28	TRBJ1-1	CASSRTTGALPRNTEAFF	TGTGCCAGCAGTCGGACGACAGGGGCCTTACCGCGGAACACTGAAGCTTTCTTT
TRBD1	.	TRBV6-6	TRBJ2-2	CASMGQPNTGELFF	TGTGCCAGCATGGGACAGCCGAACACCGGGGAGCTGTTTTTT
.	.	TRBV5-5	TRBJ2-7	CASSLGPQGARPSSYEQYF	TGTGCCAGCAGCTTGGGCCCTCAGGGAGCAAGGCCAAGCTCCTACGAGCAGTACTTC
TRBD1	.	TRBV19	TRBJ1-2	CASRDRGPYGYTF	TGTGCCAGTAGGGACAGGGGACCTTATGGCTACACCTTC
.	.	TRBV18	TRBJ2-7	CASSPRTTYEQYF	TGTGCCAGCTCACCAAGGACCACCTACGAGCAGTACTTC
.	.	TRBV2	TRBJ2-7	CASTWDQTYEQYF	TGTGCCAGCACCTGGGACCAAACCTACGAGCAGTACTTC
.	.	TRBV29-1	TRBJ2-7	CSVRASLQQEYF	TGCAGCGTTCGGGCTAGCCTTCAGCAGGAGTACTTC
TRBD2	.	TRBV10-1	TRBJ2-7	CASSELWGTSGSSYEQYF	TGCGCCAGCAGTGAGCTGTGGGGGACTAGCGGGAGTTCCTACGAGCAGTACTTC
TRBD1	once	TRBV7-2	TRBJ1-2	CASSLVNRGAKNGYTF	TGTGCCAGCAGCTTAGTCAACAGGGGGGCGAAGAATGGCTACACCTTC
TRBD2	.	TRBV5-1	TRBJ2-3	CASSLASGGGTDTQYF	TGCGCCAGCAGCTTGGCTAGCGGGGGGGGCACAGATACGCAGTATTTT
.	few	TRBV7-9	TRBJ2-1	CASSLAGGKGRNEQFF	TGTGCCAGCAGCTTAGCGGGAGGTAAGGGCCGCAATGAGCAGTTCTTC
.	.	TRBV7-2	TRBJ1-2	CASSLGVVYGYTF	TGTGCCAGCAGCTTAGGGGTGGTCTATGGCTACACCTTC
.	.	TRBV9	TRBJ2-2	CASSSRTVPAGELFF	TGTGCCAGCAGCTCCCGGACAGTTCCCGCCGGGGAGCTGTTTTTT
.	.	TRBV5-7	TRBJ2-7	CASSSNPGWTYSYEQYF	TGTGCCAGCAGCTCTAACCCCGGGTGGACATACTCCTACGAGCAGTACTTC
TRBD1	once	TRBV2	TRBJ2-7	CASSRDRTYEQYF	TGTGCCAGCAGTCGGGACAGGACTTACGAGCAGTACTTC
TRBD2	few	TRBV27	TRBJ2-1	CASSSPRSGGLYNEQFF	TGTGCCAGCAGTTCCCCGAGGAGCGGGGGCCTATACAATGAGCAGTTCTTC
.	.	TRBV6-6	TRBJ1-1	CASSYGENTEAFF	TGTGCCAGCAGTTACGGGGAGAACACTGAAGCTTTCTTT
.	.	TRBV5-1	TRBJ2-7	CASSLTSPPYEQYF	TGCGCCAGCAGCTTGACTAGCCCTCCCTACGAGCAGTACTTC